Here is one T cell receptor beta chain with its context. The antigen is not known. The sample is drawn from a study of PD-1 blockade in mismatch repair-deficient tumors. Study conclusions and caveats: Tumor-resident clones, often undetectable pretreatment in blood, expanded then contracted after pembrolizumab.

The method was immunoSEQ multiplex PCR; TCRdb's version includes in-frame clones alone and lacks a portion of them. This sample has around 120,000 clones, with 88% found just once. The sample was peripheral blood, taken 72 weeks after starting pembrolizumab. This receptor was obtained from an adult with mismatch repair-deficient cancer.

The CDR3 here is CASSVGSYNEQFF. CDR3 DNA: TGTGCCAGCAGTGTGGGCTCCTACAATGAGCAGTTCTTC. J is TRBJ2-1 and V is TRBV27; no clear D gene. Trimming took 5 bases from V and 0 from J, leaving 5 bases between them. The germline V gene encodes CDR1 MNHEY and CDR2 SMNVEV (reference sequence). The CDR3 spans 13 residues.